A selection of T cell receptor beta chains follows, all from one sample in a study of blood T cells in healthy people across ages. MiXCR, applied by TCRdb to the 5' RACE reads, yields one record per CDR3 protein. This repertoire shows about 780,000 distinct CDR3 sequences, about 42% found once; its top ten account for around 18%. Input material: blood. Receptor source: a man at least 80 years old in good health. The CDR3 runs from the conserved cysteine through the conserved F or W. D genes are given only for firm matches. The size of a clone is reported for some rows only, either as once, few or many, or as a class for expanded clones.

clone size: NA; D gene: TRBD1; J gene: TRBJ1-1; V gene: TRBV7-9; CDR3 protein: CASSPDRGLSTEAFF; CDR3 DNA: TGTGCCAGCAGCCCAGACAGGGGATTGAGTACTGAAGCTTTCTTT
clone size: NA; D gene: NA; J gene: TRBJ2-5; V gene: TRBV7-2; CDR3 protein: CASSAQGGAETQYF; CDR3 DNA: TGTGCCAGCAGCGCCCAGGGGGGTGCGGAGACCCAGTACTTC
clone size: NA; D gene: NA; J gene: TRBJ1-5; V gene: TRBV3-1; CDR3 protein: CASSQVALELPQHF; CDR3 DNA: TGTGCCAGCAGCCAAGTTGCCCTCGAGTTGCCCCAGCATTTT
clone size: NA; D gene: NA; J gene: TRBJ1-2; V gene: TRBV28; CDR3 protein: CASSPGLGNYGYTF; CDR3 DNA: TGTGCCAGCAGTCCAGGGCTGGGTAACTATGGCTACACCTTC
clone size: NA; D gene: TRBD2; J gene: TRBJ2-4; V gene: TRBV5-1; CDR3 protein: CASSLGPGTSNIQYF; CDR3 DNA: TGCGCCAGCAGCTTGGGGCCGGGGACTAGCAACATTCAGTACTTC
clone size: few; D gene: TRBD2; J gene: TRBJ2-5; V gene: TRBV25-1; CDR3 protein: CASSEGTSGYQETQYF; CDR3 DNA: TGTGCCAGCAGTGAGGGGACTAGCGGGTACCAAGAGACCCAGTACTTC
clone size: NA; D gene: TRBD2; J gene: TRBJ2-2; V gene: TRBV5-1; CDR3 protein: CASSPDGGTGELFF; CDR3 DNA: TGCGCCAGCAGCCCAGACGGGGGGACCGGGGAGCTGTTTTTT
clone size: once; D gene: TRBD2; J gene: TRBJ2-1; V gene: TRBV7-2; CDR3 protein: CVSSSSGRAGNEQFF; CDR3 DNA: TGTGTCAGCAGCTCTAGCGGGAGGGCCGGGAATGAGCAGTTCTTC
clone size: few; D gene: NA; J gene: TRBJ2-6; V gene: TRBV28; CDR3 protein: CASSPLGAPSGANVLTF; CDR3 DNA: TGTGCCAGCAGTCCCCTAGGGGCCCCCTCTGGGGCCAACGTCCTGACTTTC
clone size: many; D gene: NA; J gene: TRBJ1-2; V gene: TRBV20-1; CDR3 protein: CSASGTDYYGYTF; CDR3 DNA: TGCAGTGCTAGTGGGACGGACTACTATGGCTACACCTTC
clone size: few; D gene: NA; J gene: TRBJ1-6; V gene: TRBV5-6; CDR3 protein: CASSQTYNSPLHF; CDR3 DNA: TGTGCCAGCAGCCAGACGTACAATTCACCCCTCCACTTT
clone size: NA; D gene: NA; J gene: TRBJ2-5; V gene: TRBV7-9; CDR3 protein: CASSPREGNTGETQYF; CDR3 DNA: TGTGCCAGCAGCCCCCGCGAAGGGAACACAGGGGAGACCCAGTACTTC
clone size: NA; D gene: TRBD1; J gene: TRBJ2-6; V gene: TRBV7-9; CDR3 protein: CASSQQKEDRAPSGANVLTF; CDR3 DNA: TGTGCCAGCAGCCAACAAAAAGAGGACAGGGCACCCTCTGGGGCCAACGTCCTGACTTTC
clone size: NA; D gene: NA; J gene: TRBJ1-5; V gene: TRBV9; CDR3 protein: CASSRGASNQPQHF; CDR3 DNA: TGTGCCTCGTCCCGGGGGGCGAGCAATCAGCCCCAGCATTTT
clone size: many; D gene: NA; J gene: TRBJ2-1; V gene: TRBV24-1; CDR3 protein: CAAGGYNEQFF; CDR3 DNA: TGTGCCGCTGGGGGTTACAATGAGCAGTTCTTC
clone size: few; D gene: TRBD2; J gene: TRBJ2-7; V gene: TRBV7-2; CDR3 protein: CASSPGGGYGYEQYF; CDR3 DNA: TGTGCCAGCAGCCCCGGGGGGGGGTATGGCTACGAGCAGTACTTC
clone size: NA; D gene: NA; J gene: TRBJ1-5; V gene: TRBV28; CDR3 protein: CASSLGNEERPQHF; CDR3 DNA: TGTGCCAGCAGTTTAGGGAACGAGGAGCGGCCCCAGCATTTT
clone size: NA; D gene: NA; J gene: TRBJ1-2; V gene: TRBV4-2; CDR3 protein: CASSQEEGYYGYTF; CDR3 DNA: TGTGCCAGCAGCCAAGAGGAAGGCTACTATGGCTACACCTTC
clone size: NA; D gene: NA; J gene: TRBJ2-1; V gene: TRBV7-2; CDR3 protein: CASSPQRSTYNEQFF; CDR3 DNA: TGTGCCAGCAGCCCACAAAGGAGCACCTACAATGAGCAGTTCTTC
clone size: NA; D gene: NA; J gene: TRBJ1-2; V gene: TRBV20-1; CDR3 protein: CSARGTNYGYTF; CDR3 DNA: TGCAGTGCTAGGGGGACTAACTATGGCTACACCTTC
clone size: NA; D gene: NA; J gene: TRBJ2-1; V gene: TRBV14; CDR3 protein: CASSQEITHSYNEQFF; CDR3 DNA: TGTGCCAGCAGCCAAGAGATCACCCACTCCTACAATGAGCAGTTCTTC
clone size: NA; D gene: NA; J gene: TRBJ2-1; V gene: TRBV29-1; CDR3 protein: CSVDRGSSYNEQFF; CDR3 DNA: TGCAGCGTTGATAGGGGTAGCTCCTACAATGAGCAGTTCTTC
clone size: once; D gene: NA; J gene: TRBJ1-1; V gene: TRBV6-2/TRBV6-3; CDR3 protein: CASSNDRYTEAFF; CDR3 DNA: TGTGCCAGCAGTAATGACAGGTACACTGAAGCTTTCTTT
clone size: few; D gene: TRBD2; J gene: TRBJ2-5; V gene: TRBV5-1; CDR3 protein: CASSLDLAGDQETQYF; CDR3 DNA: TGCGCCAGCAGCTTGGATCTAGCGGGAGACCAAGAGACCCAGTACTTC
clone size: NA; D gene: TRBD2; J gene: TRBJ2-7; V gene: TRBV28; CDR3 protein: CASSFSWGTSVYEQYF; CDR3 DNA: TGTGCCAGCAGTTTTTCTTGGGGGACTAGCGTCTACGAGCAGTACTTC
clone size: NA; D gene: NA; J gene: TRBJ2-3; V gene: TRBV27; CDR3 protein: CTSGSGGGSTDTQYF; CDR3 DNA: TGTACCAGCGGTAGCGGAGGGGGCTCCACAGATACGCAGTATTTT
clone size: NA; D gene: NA; J gene: TRBJ1-1; V gene: TRBV27; CDR3 protein: CASSPPGLNTEAFF; CDR3 DNA: TGTGCCAGCAGCCCCCCGGGACTGAACACTGAAGCTTTCTTT
clone size: NA; D gene: TRBD2; J gene: TRBJ2-1; V gene: TRBV5-1; CDR3 protein: CASSLAKLAGGPSNEQFF; CDR3 DNA: TGCGCCAGCAGCTTGGCCAAACTAGCGGGAGGGCCTTCCAATGAGCAGTTCTTC
clone size: NA; D gene: NA; J gene: TRBJ1-1; V gene: TRBV5-1; CDR3 protein: CASSSGAPNTEAFF; CDR3 DNA: TGCGCCAGCAGCTCCGGGGCCCCGAACACTGAAGCTTTCTTT
clone size: once; D gene: NA; J gene: TRBJ2-3; V gene: TRBV18; CDR3 protein: CASSQLDRPDKPQYF; CDR3 DNA: TGTGCCAGCTCACAACTGGACAGACCAGATAAGCCGCAGTATTTT
clone size: NA; D gene: NA; J gene: TRBJ1-2; V gene: TRBV28; CDR3 protein: CASSSPGRYSYTF; CDR3 DNA: TGTGCCAGCAGTTCGCCAGGGCGGTATAGCTACACCTTC
clone size: few; D gene: NA; J gene: TRBJ2-4; V gene: TRBV11-3; CDR3 protein: CASSPRDGENIQYF; CDR3 DNA: TGTGCCAGCAGCCCGCGGGACGGAGAAAACATTCAGTACTTC
clone size: NA; D gene: NA; J gene: TRBJ2-4; V gene: TRBV12-3/TRBV12-4; CDR3 protein: CASSLGARVGENIQYF; CDR3 DNA: TGTGCCAGCAGTTTAGGGGCTAGGGTCGGCGAAAACATTCAGTACTTC
clone size: many; D gene: NA; J gene: TRBJ2-3; V gene: TRBV18; CDR3 protein: CASSPGPSGDTQYF; CDR3 DNA: TGTGCCAGCTCACCGGGACCCTCAGGGGATACGCAGTATTTT
clone size: NA; D gene: NA; J gene: TRBJ1-4; V gene: TRBV18; CDR3 protein: CASSPVGSSPARGLFF; CDR3 DNA: TGTGCCAGCTCACCAGTCGGAAGCTCCCCTGCGCGAGGGCTGTTTTTT
clone size: few; D gene: NA; J gene: TRBJ2-4; V gene: TRBV6-2/TRBV6-3; CDR3 protein: CASSYGQWNIQYF; CDR3 DNA: TGTGCCAGCAGTTACGGACAGTGGAACATTCAGTACTTC
clone size: NA; D gene: NA; J gene: TRBJ1-6; V gene: TRBV7-3; CDR3 protein: CASSLQAWGNSPPHF; CDR3 DNA: TGTGCCAGCAGCTTACAGGCTTGGGGCAATTCACCCCCCCACTTT
clone size: many; D gene: TRBD1; J gene: TRBJ1-2; V gene: TRBV7-2; CDR3 protein: CASRRWDSYGYTF; CDR3 DNA: TGTGCCAGCAGGCGGTGGGACAGCTATGGCTACACCTTC
clone size: many; D gene: NA; J gene: TRBJ1-4; V gene: TRBV5-1; CDR3 protein: CASSLLFAAGEEKLFF; CDR3 DNA: TGCGCCAGCAGCTTGTTGTTCGCAGCCGGGGAGGAAAAACTGTTTTTT
clone size: NA; D gene: NA; J gene: TRBJ2-2; V gene: TRBV11-2; CDR3 protein: CASSLALVGVSAELFF; CDR3 DNA: TGTGCCAGCAGCTTAGCGCTAGTGGGGGTCTCCGCGGAGCTGTTTTTT
clone size: NA; D gene: NA; J gene: TRBJ1-6; V gene: TRBV5-1; CDR3 protein: CASSLSGGRDSGSPLHF; CDR3 DNA: TGCGCCAGCAGCTTGTCGGGGGGCCGGGACTCGGGTTCACCCCTCCACTTT
clone size: NA; D gene: NA; J gene: TRBJ2-2; V gene: TRBV5-1; CDR3 protein: CASSLASHGELFF; CDR3 DNA: TGCGCCAGCAGCTTGGCTTCTCACGGGGAGCTGTTTTTT
clone size: NA; D gene: NA; J gene: TRBJ2-1; V gene: TRBV6-1; CDR3 protein: CASSESQGREQFF; CDR3 DNA: TGTGCCAGCAGTGAAAGTCAGGGACGGGAGCAGTTCTTC
clone size: NA; D gene: TRBD2; J gene: TRBJ2-5; V gene: TRBV6-2/TRBV6-3; CDR3 protein: CASRLSGGPAVYNEQYF; CDR3 DNA: TGTGCCAGCAGGCTAAGCGGGGGGCCCGCCGTCTACAATGAGCAGTACTTC
clone size: NA; D gene: NA; J gene: TRBJ1-6; V gene: TRBV27; CDR3 protein: CASSHMPLGASPLHF; CDR3 DNA: TGTGCCAGCAGTCATATGCCATTGGGCGCTTCACCCCTCCACTTT
clone size: NA; D gene: TRBD2; J gene: TRBJ2-1; V gene: TRBV7-3; CDR3 protein: CASSSQGGRGNEQFF; CDR3 DNA: TGTGCCAGCAGCTCCCAGGGCGGGAGGGGCAATGAGCAGTTCTTC
clone size: once; D gene: TRBD2; J gene: TRBJ2-7; V gene: TRBV4-1; CDR3 protein: CASSQAQFGGTSSYNEQYF; CDR3 DNA: TGCGCCAGCAGCCAAGCTCAATTCGGGGGGACGAGCTCCTACAATGAGCAGTACTTC
clone size: NA; D gene: TRBD1; J gene: TRBJ2-7; V gene: TRBV29-1; CDR3 protein: CSAWGTGSYEQYF; CDR3 DNA: TGCAGCGCTTGGGGGACAGGGTCCTACGAGCAGTACTTC
clone size: NA; D gene: NA; J gene: TRBJ2-1; V gene: TRBV20-1; CDR3 protein: CSAPGRGNEQFF; CDR3 DNA: TGCAGTGCTCCGGGTAGGGGCAATGAGCAGTTCTTC
clone size: many; D gene: TRBD2; J gene: TRBJ2-1; V gene: TRBV20-1; CDR3 protein: CSARPGTSAYNEQFF; CDR3 DNA: TGCAGTGCTAGACCCGGGACTAGTGCCTACAATGAGCAGTTCTTC